This T cell receptor beta chain was recorded in a study of blood T cell repertoires in COVID-19 (dated by TCRdb to about 2020). About the investigation overall: Collaborator samples came from the United States, Italy and Spain and covered acute and convalescent phases of COVID-19. The repertoires were released in a freely available public database meant as a resource for research on the immune response to SARS-CoV-2. Where available, HLA class I and class II types were taken from metadata supplied by the sample provider and were not determined by assay-based typing. The material from the prospective study consisted of cDNA or gDNA derived from T cells, B-cell-depleted T cells, or PBMCs. Deeply sampled blood TCRbeta repertoires from subjects exposed to, actively infected with, or recovered from COVID-19 were included in the dataset. The samples were drawn from two sources: the first 160 participants of the ongoing ImmuneRACE study, and fewer than 1,500 subjects contributed by 6 global collaborators. A de-identified subject ID, COVID-19 status, age in years and sex were almost always included in the sample metadata.

Trimming leaves V shorter by 3 bases and J shorter by 5 bases, with the junction holding 15 bases beyond the gene matches. The CDR3 contains 18 residues, cysteine and phenylalanine counted. The entry retains the CDR3 DNA only, 54 bases that are in frame from base 1. Sequences KGHDR (CDR1) and SFDVKD (CDR2) are obtained from the germline V gene. In the case of this clone: The antigen it binds to is not known. The input lacks base qualities; no much larger clone sits a single base away.

Overall study results and their limits: Clinical and demographic metadata were provided uncurated, with the amount varying by source and participant.

Whole blood was collected in K2EDTA tubes by collaborating institutions according to the institutions' own protocols. For TCRbeta analysis, collaborator samples were shipped as frozen whole blood, as isolated PBMCs, or as DNA extracted from either sample type. TCRbeta CDR3 regions were amplified from genomic DNA by means of the immunoSEQ Assay, a bias-controlled multiplex PCR. The study's own analysis went as follows. The number of nucleated cells in each sample was estimated by amplification of reference gene primers within the assay. To quantify the absolute abundance of each unique TCRbeta CDR3 rearrangement, sequence reads were collapsed and filtered. For each sample, productive Simpson clonality was calculated by taking the square root of Simpson's diversity index across productive rearrangements. Entries here come from immuneACCESS through TCRdb and include only in-frame sequences with V and J called. Some clones fail to appear in such tables; in the studies checked, an unresolved V gene covers under half of the shortfall, and the cause of the remainder is unknown. The V and J calls and clone size come from that table; D and trimming were worked out from the DNA. This sample is represented by over 25,000 clones; around nine tenths of them were singletons. The ten biggest clones cover 12% of the sample.

Input material: peripheral blood. Recombination joined TRBV24-1 with TRBJ1-1; TRBD1 agrees with 9 junctional bases. The sequence was obtained from a human donor in a cohort sampled during active COVID-19. The donor label of this sample is uncertain. The bases are TGTGCCACCAGTGATGATTATAGACAGGGGGTCAGATGGACTGAAGCTTTCTTT. Its protein reads: CATSDDYRQGVRWTEAFF.